The clone carrying this TCR beta chain has more than one count but fewer than ten. Its target is unknown. These data are taken from a study of circulating CD8 cells and anti-PD-1 response in melanoma. Background on the study: Response groups: complete/partial responders versus stable/progressive non-responders. General observations from the study: Expanded sorted subsets were checked for tumor reactivity using peptides. TIGIT repertoires were least diverse, DNEG repertoires most diverse. At M1, fewer than 8% of TRB clonotypes appeared in multiple subsets.

From live CD3+CD8+TCRalphabeta+ cells, four PD-1 and/or TIGIT subsets were sorted. TCR libraries were prepared from about 16 ng of total RNA with the QIAseq Immune Repertoire TCR panel. TCRdb fed the reads into MiXCR, producing one record per CDR3 protein. The table lists 250 to 350 distinct CDR3 sequences, about 4.5% of them singletons. The sequencing here drew on CD8+ T cells from PBMCs, taken at baseline or after one month of anti-PD-1 therapy (not recorded which). This TCR was sampled from a human donor with melanoma.

The CDR3 spells CASSGDRDMDEQFF. CDR3 DNA sequence: TGTGCCAGCAGTGGAGACAGGGATATGGATGAGCAGTTCTTC. J is TRBJ2-1 and V is TRBV6-1, with TRBD1 matching over 7 bases. This CDR3 comprises 14 residues. V dropped 4 bases and J dropped 8; count of bases not matched to a gene: 8. In germline, CDR1 is MNHNS, CDR2 SASEGT.